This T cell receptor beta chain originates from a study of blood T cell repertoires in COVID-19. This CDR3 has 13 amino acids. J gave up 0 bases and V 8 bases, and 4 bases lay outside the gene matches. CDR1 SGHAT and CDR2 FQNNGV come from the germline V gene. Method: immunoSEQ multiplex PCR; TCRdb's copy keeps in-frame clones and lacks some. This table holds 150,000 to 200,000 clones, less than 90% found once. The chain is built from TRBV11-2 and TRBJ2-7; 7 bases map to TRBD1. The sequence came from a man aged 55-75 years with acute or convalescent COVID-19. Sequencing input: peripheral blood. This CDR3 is CASFGDSSYEQYF. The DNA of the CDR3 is TGTGCCAGCTTTGGGGACAGCTCCTACGAGCAGTACTTC.